This T cell receptor (beta chain) was retrieved from a study of T-cell reconstitution after alpha-beta-depleted transplantation in children. This CDR3 is 18 amino acids long. Losses at the gene ends were 2 bases for V and 9 bases for J; bases not matched to a gene: 20. Per germline, CDR1 SGDLS and CDR2 YYNGEE. Unique molecular identifiers were incorporated during preparation of the TCRbeta library. MiXCR, applied by TCRdb to the PCR reads, yields one record per CDR3 protein. The sample lists around 370,000 distinct CDR3 sequences, around a tenth seen once, with 2% to 3% in the top ten. This TCR was recovered from a human donor who donated a stem cell graft to a child with acute lymphoblastic leukemia. This specimen was PBMCs from the stem cell graft donor, taken from the stem cell graft. This chain uses TRBV9 with TRBJ2-1; 7 bases map to TRBD2. CDR3 DNA sequence: TGTGCCAGCAGCGTCCATTTGGGAGGGGTAAATTTGAGGGGTGAGCAGTTCTTC. Translating gives CASSVHLGGVNLRGEQFF.